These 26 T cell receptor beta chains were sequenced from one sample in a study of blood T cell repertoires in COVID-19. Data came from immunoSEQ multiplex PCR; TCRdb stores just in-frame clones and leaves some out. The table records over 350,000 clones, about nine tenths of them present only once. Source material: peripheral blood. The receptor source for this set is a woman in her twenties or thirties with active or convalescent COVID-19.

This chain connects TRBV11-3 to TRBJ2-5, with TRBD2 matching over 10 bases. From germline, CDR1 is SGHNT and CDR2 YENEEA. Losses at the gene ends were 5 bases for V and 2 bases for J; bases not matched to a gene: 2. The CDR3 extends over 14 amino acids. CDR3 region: CASSQTSGQETQYF. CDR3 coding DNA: TGTGCCAGCAGCCAGACTAGCGGGCAAGAGACCCAGTACTTC.

The CDR3 DNA reads TGTGCCAGCAGCCCAACAGGACTAGCGGGGTGGAATGAGCAGTTCTTC. This gives the protein CASSPTGLAGWNEQFF. This chain connects TRBV9 to TRBJ2-1; 12 bases map to TRBD2. The J segment lost 7 bases and the V segment lost 4 bases, leaving 9 bases of the junction unmatched. The CDR3 has 16 residues. Germline V gene sequence: CDR1 SGDLS, CDR2 YYNGEE.

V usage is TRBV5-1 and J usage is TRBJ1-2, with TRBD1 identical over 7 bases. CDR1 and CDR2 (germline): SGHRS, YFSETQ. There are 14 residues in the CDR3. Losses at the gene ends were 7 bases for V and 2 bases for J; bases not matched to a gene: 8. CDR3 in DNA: TGCGCCAGCCCAACAGGGGCCGTAAACTATGGCTACACCTTC. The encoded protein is CASPTGAVNYGYTF.

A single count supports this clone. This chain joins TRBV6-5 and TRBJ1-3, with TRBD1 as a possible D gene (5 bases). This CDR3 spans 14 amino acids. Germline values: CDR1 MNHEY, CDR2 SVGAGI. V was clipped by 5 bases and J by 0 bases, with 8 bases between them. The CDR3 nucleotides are TGTGCCAGCAGTCAGGGTTACTCTGGAAACACCATATATTTT. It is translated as CASSQGYSGNTIYF.

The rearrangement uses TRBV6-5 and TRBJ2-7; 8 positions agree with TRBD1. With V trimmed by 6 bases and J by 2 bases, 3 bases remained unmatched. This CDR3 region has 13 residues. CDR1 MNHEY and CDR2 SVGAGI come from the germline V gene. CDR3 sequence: CASRDREAYEQYF. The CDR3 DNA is TGTGCCAGCAGGGACAGGGAGGCCTACGAGCAGTACTTC.

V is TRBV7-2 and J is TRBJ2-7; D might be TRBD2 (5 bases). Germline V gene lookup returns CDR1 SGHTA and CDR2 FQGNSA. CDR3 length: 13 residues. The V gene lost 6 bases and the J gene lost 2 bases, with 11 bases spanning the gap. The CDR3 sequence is CASSSSGPYEQYF. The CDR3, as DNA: TGTGCCAGCAGTTCAAGCGGTCCCTACGAGCAGTACTTC.

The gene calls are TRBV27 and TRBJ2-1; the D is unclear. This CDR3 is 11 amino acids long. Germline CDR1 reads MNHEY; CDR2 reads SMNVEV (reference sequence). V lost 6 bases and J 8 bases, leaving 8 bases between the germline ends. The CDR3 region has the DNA TGTGCCAGCAGACTTTATCATGAGCAGTTCTTC. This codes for CASRLYHEQFF.

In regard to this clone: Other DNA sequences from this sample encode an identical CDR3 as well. Here the CDR3 reads CAISADRGYTEAFF. The CDR3 region has the DNA TGTGCCATCAGTGCGGACAGGGGGTACACTGAAGCTTTCTTT. The chain couples TRBV10-3 to TRBJ1-1, with 10 bases fitting TRBD1. The CDR3 totals 14 residues. Germline lookup yields CDR1 ENHRY and CDR2 SYGVKD. J lost 3 bases, V lost 4 bases, and 2 bases had no gene match.

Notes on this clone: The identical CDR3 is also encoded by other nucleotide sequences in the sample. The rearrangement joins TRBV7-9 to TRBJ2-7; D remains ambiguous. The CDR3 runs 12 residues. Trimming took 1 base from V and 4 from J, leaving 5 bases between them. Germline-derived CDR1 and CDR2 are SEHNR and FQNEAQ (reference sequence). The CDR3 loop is CASSLGAYEQYF. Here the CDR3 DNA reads TGTGCCAGCAGCTTAGGGGCGTACGAGCAGTACTTC. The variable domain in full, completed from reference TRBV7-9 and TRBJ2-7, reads DTGVSQNPRHKITKRGQNVTFRCDPISEHNRLYWYRQTLGQGPEFLTYFQNEAQLEKSRLLSDRFSAERPKGSFSTLEIQRTEQGDSAMYLCASSLGAYEQYFGPGTRLTVT.

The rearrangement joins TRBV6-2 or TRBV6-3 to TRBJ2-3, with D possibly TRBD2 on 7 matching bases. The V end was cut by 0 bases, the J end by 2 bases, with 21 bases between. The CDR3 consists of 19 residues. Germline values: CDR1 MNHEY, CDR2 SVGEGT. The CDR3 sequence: CASSYSIAGAQRVTDTQYF. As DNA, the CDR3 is TGTGCCAGCAGTTACTCGATCGCGGGGGCCCAACGAGTCACAGATACGCAGTATTTT.

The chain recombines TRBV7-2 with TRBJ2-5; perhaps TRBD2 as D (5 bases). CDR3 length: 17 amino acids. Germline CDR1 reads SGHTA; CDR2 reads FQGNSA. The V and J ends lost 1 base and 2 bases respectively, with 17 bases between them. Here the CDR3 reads CASSLVRLAYRQETQYF. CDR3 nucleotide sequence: TGTGCCAGCAGCTTAGTCCGGCTAGCCTACAGACAAGAGACCCAGTACTTC. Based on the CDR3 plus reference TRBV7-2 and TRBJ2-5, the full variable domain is GAGVSQSPSNKVTEKGKDVELRCDPISGHTALYWYRQSLGQGLEFLIYFQGNSAPDKSGLPSDRFSAERTGGSVSTLTIQRTQQEDSAVYLCASSLVRLAYRQETQYFGPGTRLLVL.

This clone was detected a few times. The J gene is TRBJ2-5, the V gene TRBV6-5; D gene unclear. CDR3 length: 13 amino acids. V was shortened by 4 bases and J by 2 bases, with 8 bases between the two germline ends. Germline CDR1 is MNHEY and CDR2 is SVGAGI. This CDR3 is CASSFAAQETQYF. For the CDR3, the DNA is TGTGCCAGCAGTTTTGCGGCGCAAGAGACCCAGTACTTC.

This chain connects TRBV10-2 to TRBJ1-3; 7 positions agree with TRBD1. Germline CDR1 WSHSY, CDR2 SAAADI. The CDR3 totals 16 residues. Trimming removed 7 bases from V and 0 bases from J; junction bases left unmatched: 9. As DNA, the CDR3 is TGCGCCAGCATCCCGGGACAGCTGAGCTCTGGAAACACCATATATTTT. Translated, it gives CASIPGQLSSGNTIYF.

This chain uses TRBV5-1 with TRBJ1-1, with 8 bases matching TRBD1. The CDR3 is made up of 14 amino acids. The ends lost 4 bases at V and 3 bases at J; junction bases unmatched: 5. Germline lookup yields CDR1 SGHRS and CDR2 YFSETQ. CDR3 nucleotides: TGCGCCAGCAGCCTGACAGGGGTTGACACTGAAGCTTTCTTT. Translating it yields CASSLTGVDTEAFF.

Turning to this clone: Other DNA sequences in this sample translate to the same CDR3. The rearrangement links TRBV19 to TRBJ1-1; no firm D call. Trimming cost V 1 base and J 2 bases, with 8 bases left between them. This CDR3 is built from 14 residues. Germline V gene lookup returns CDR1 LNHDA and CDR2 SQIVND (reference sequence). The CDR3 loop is CASSIGAGNTEAFF. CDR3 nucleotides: TGTGCCAGTAGTATAGGAGCGGGTAACACTGAAGCTTTCTTT. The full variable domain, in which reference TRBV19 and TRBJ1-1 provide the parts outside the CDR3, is DGGITQSPKYLFRKEGQNVTLSCEQNLNHDAMYWYRQDPGQGLRLIYYSQIVNDFQKGDIAEGYSVSREKKESFPLTVTSAQKNPTAFYLCASSIGAGNTEAFFGQGTRLTVV.

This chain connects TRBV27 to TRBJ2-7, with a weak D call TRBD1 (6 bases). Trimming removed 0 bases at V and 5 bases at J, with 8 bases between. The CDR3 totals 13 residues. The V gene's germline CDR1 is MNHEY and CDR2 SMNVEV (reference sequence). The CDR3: CASSLSTGHEQYF. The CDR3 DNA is TGTGCCAGCAGTTTATCGACAGGTCACGAGCAGTACTTC.

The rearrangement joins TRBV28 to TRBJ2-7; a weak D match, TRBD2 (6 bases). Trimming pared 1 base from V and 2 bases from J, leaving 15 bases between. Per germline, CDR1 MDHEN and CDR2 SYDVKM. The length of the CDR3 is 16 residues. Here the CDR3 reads CASSLLGGATPYEQYF. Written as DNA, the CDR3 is TGTGCCAGCAGTTTATTAGGCGGGGCCACCCCCTACGAGCAGTACTTC.

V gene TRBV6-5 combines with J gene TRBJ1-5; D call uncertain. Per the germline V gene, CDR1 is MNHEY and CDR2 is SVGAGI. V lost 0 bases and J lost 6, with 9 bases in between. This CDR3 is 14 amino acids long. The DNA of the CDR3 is TGTGCCAGCAGTTACTCGAGAGGGAGTCAGCCCCAGCATTTT. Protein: CASSYSRGSQPQHF.

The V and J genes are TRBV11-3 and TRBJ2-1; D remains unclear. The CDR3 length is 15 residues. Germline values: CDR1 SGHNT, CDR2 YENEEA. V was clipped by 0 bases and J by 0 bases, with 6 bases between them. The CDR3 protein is CASSLEASSYNEQFF. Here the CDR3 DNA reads TGTGCCAGCAGCTTAGAGGCCAGCTCCTACAATGAGCAGTTCTTC.

The CDR3 reads CASGSPEAFF. CDR3 in DNA: TGTGCCAGCGGTTCCCCAGAAGCTTTCTTT. This chain connects TRBV6-6 to TRBJ1-1; D unresolved. The V gene lost 8 bases and the J gene lost 8 bases, with 9 bases spanning the gap. The CDR3 loop spans 10 amino acids. The germline V gene encodes CDR1 MNHNY and CDR2 SVGAGI (reference sequence).

The CDR3 nucleotides read TGTGCCAGCAGCCCAACAGGGAGCGAGACCCAGTACTTC. As protein: CASSPTGSETQYF. This chain connects TRBV14 to TRBJ2-5, with D possibly TRBD1 on 6 matching bases. Per germline, CDR1 SGHDN and CDR2 FVKESK. The CDR3 length is 13 residues. V lost 4 bases to trimming and J lost 5 bases, with 11 bases between them.

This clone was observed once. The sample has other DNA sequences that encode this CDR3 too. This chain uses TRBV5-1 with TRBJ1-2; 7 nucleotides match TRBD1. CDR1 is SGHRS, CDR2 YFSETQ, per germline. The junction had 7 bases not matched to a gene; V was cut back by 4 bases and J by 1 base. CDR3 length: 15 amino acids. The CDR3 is CASSLGDSVNYGYTF. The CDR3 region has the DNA TGCGCCAGCAGCCTGGGGGACAGCGTTAACTATGGCTACACCTTC.

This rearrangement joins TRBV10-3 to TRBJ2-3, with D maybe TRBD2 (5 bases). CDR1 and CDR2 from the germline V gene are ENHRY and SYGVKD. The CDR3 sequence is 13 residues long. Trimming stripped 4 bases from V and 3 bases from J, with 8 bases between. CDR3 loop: CAISGVATDTQYF. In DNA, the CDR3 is TGTGCCATCAGTGGGGTAGCGACAGATACGCAGTATTTT.

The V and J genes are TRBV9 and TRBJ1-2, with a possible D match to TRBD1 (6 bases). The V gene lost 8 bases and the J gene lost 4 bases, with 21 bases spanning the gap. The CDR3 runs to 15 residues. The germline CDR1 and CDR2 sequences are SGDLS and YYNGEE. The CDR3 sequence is CASGRPRTETYGYTF. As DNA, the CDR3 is TGTGCCAGTGGCCGACCACGGACAGAGACCTATGGCTACACCTTC.

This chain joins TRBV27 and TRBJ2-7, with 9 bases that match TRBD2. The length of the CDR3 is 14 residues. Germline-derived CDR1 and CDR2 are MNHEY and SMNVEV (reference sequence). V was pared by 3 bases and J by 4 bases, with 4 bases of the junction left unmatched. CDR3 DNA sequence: TGTGCCAGCAGTTTCCTAGCGGGGATATACGAGCAGTACTTC. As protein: CASSFLAGIYEQYF.

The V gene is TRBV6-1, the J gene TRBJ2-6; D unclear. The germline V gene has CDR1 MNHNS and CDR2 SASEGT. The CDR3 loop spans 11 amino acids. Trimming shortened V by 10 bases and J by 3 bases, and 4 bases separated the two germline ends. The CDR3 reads CATLGANVLTF. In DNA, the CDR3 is TGTGCCACCCTTGGGGCCAACGTCCTGACTTTC.